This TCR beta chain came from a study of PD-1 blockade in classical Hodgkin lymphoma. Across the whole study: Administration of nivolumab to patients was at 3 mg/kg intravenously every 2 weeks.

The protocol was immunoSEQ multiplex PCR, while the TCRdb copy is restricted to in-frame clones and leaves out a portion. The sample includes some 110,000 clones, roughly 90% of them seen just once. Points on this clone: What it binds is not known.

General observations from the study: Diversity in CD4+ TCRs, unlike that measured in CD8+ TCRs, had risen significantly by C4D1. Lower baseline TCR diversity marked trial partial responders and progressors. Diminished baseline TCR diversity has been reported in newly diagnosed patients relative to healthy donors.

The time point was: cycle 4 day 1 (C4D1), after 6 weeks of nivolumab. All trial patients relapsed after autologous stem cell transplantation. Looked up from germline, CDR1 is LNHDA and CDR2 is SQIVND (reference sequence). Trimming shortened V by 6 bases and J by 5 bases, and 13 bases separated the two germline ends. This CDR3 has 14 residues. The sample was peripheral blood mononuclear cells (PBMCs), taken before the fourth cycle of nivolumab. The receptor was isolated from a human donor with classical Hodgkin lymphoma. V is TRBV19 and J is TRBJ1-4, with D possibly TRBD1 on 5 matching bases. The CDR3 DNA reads TGTGCCAGTAGCAGGGTGGACGCAAATGAAAAACTGTTTTTT. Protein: CASSRVDANEKLFF.